Reported below is one T cell receptor beta chain. Its antigen is unknown. This entry belongs to a study of graft-versus-host responses after intestinal transplantation. About the research overall: Each transplant was multivisceral, liver-intestinal, or isolated intestinal. All recipients were given anti-thymocyte globulin induction, and tacrolimus and steroids were then administered for around three years.

Data came from immunoSEQ multiplex PCR; TCRdb stores just in-frame clones and leaves some out. The sample lists roughly 7,000 clones, over 75% seen once, with around 4.7% in the top ten. Study results and limitations: Clonal ratios of graft-versus-host to host-versus-graft in allografts were high for patients exhibiting graft-donor T cell macrochimerism. The study associated peak circulating GvH clone levels with early post-transplant HvG declines.

From germline, CDR1 is MGHRA and CDR2 YSYEKL. The CDR3 runs to 15 residues. Trimming pared 4 bases from V and 0 bases from J, leaving 12 bases between. The sequence came from a human patient who received an intestinal transplant, so some T cells may come from the graft donor. The specimen was PBMCs, collected approximately 80 days after transplant. This chain links TRBV4-1 with TRBJ1-1; D perhaps matches TRBD1 (5 bases). The CDR3 DNA sequence: TGCGCCAGCAGCCTAGGGGACGGGGTGAACACTGAAGCTTTCTTT. Translated, it gives CASSLGDGVNTEAFF.